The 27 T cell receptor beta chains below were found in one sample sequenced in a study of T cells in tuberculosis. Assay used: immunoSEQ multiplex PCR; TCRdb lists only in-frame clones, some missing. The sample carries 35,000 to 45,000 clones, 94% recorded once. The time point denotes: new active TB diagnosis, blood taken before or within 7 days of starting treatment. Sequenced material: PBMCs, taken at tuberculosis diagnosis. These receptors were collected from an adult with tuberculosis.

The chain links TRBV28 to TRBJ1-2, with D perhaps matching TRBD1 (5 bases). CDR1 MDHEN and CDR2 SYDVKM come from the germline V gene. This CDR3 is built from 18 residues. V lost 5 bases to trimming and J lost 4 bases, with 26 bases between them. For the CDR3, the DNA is TGTGCCAGCAGTCTCGGGGGGTTTGCTAGGCGTACTGGCTATGGCTACACCTTC. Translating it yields CASSLGGFARRTGYGYTF.

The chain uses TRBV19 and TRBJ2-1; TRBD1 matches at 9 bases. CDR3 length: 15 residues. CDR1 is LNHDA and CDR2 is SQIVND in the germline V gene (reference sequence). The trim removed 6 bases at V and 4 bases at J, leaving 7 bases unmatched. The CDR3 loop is CASRVGTGSYNEQFF. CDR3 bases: TGTGCCAGTAGGGTCGGGACAGGGTCTTACAATGAGCAGTTCTTC.

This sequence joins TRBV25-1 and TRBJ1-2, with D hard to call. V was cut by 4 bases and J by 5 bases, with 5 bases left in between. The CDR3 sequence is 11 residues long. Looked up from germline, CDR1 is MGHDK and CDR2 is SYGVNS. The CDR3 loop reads CASSANYGYTF. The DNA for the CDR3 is TGTGCCAGCAGTGCCAATTATGGCTACACCTTC.

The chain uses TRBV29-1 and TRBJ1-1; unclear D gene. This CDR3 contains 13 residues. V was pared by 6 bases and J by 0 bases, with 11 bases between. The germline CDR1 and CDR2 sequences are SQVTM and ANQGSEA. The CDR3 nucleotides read TGCAGCGTGGGAGGACTGATGAACACTGAAGCTTTCTTT. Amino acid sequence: CSVGGLMNTEAFF. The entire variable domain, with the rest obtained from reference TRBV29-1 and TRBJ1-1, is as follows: SAVISQKPSRDICQRGTSLTIQCQVDSQVTMMFWYRQQPGQSLTLIATANQGSEATYESGFVIDKFPISRPNLTFSTLTVSNMSPEDSSIYLCSVGGLMNTEAFFGQGTRLTVV.

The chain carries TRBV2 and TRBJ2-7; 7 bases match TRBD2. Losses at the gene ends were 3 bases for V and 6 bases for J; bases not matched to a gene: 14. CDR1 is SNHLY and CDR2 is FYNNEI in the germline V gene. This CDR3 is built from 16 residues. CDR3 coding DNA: TGTGCCAGCAGTGACCCTCGGACTAGGGTATTCGGCGAGCAGTACTTC. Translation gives CASSDPRTRVFGEQYF.

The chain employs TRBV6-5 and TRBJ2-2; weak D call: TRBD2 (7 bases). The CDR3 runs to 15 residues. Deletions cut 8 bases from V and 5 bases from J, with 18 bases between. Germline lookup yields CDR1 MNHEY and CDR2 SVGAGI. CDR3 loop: CASFKGGPLTGELFF. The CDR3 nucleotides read TGTGCCAGCTTTAAGGGGGGGCCCCTAACCGGGGAGCTGTTTTTT.

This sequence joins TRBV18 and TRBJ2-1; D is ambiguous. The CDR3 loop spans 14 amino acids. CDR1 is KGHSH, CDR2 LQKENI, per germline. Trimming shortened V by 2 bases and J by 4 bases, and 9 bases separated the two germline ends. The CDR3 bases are TGTGCCAGCTCACCATTAGATCGGTACAATGAGCAGTTCTTC. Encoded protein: CASSPLDRYNEQFF.

The CDR3 nucleotides are TGTGCCAGCAGTGAGGGGGGGAACTATGGCTACACCTTC. The encoded protein is CASSEGGNYGYTF. This chain connects TRBV28 to TRBJ1-2, with D possibly matching TRBD1 (6 bases). The CDR3 consists of 13 residues. With 5 bases removed from V and 2 bases from J, the gap between germline ends came to 9 bases. Germline CDR1 MDHEN, CDR2 SYDVKM.

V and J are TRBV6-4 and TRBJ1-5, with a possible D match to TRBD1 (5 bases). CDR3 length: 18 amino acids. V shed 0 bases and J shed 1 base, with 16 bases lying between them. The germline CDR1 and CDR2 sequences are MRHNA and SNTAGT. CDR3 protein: CASSDSWWQGLSNQPQHF. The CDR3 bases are TGTGCCAGCAGTGACTCGTGGTGGCAGGGTTTGAGCAATCAGCCCCAGCATTTT.

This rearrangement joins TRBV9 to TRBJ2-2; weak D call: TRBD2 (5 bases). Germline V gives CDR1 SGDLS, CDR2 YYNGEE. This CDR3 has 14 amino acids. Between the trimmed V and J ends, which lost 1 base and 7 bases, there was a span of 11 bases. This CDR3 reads CASSVRLEGGELFF. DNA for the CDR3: TGTGCCAGCAGCGTACGCCTTGAGGGCGGGGAGCTGTTTTTT.

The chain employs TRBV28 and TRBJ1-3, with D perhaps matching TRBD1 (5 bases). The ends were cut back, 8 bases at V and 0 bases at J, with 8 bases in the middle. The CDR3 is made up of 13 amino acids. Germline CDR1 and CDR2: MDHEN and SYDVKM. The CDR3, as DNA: TGTGCCAGCGAGCAGGGCTCTGGAAACACCATATATTTT. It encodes CASEQGSGNTIYF.

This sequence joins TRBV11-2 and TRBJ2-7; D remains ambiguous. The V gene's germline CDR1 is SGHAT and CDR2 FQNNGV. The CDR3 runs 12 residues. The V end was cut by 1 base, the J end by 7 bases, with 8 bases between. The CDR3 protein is CASSLAPLEQYF. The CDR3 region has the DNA TGTGCCAGCAGCTTAGCCCCATTGGAGCAGTACTTC. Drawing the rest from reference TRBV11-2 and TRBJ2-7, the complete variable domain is EAGVAQSPRYKIIEKRQSVAFWCNPISGHATLYWYQQILGQGPKLLIQFQNNGVVDDSQLPKDRFSAERLKGVDSTLKIQPAKLEDSAVYLCASSLAPLEQYFGPGTRLTVT.

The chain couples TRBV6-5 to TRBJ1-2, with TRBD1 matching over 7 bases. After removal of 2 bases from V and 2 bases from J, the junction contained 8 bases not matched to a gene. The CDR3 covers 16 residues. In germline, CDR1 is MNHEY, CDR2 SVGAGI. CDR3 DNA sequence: TGTGCCAGCAGTTACCGGGACAGAAAGTGGAACTATGGCTACACCTTC. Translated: CASSYRDRKWNYGYTF.

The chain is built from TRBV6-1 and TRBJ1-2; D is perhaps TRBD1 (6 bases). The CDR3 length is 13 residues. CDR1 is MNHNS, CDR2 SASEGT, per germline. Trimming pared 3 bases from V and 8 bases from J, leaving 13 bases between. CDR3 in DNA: TGTGCCAGCAGTGAGAGGGGGTCAATAGGCTACACCTTC. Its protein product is CASSERGSIGYTF.

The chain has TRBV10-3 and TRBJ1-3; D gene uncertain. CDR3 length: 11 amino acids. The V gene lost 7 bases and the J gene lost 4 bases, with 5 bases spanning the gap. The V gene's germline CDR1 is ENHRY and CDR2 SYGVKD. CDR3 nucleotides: TGTGCCATCAAGAGCGGAAACACCATATATTTT. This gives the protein CAIKSGNTIYF.

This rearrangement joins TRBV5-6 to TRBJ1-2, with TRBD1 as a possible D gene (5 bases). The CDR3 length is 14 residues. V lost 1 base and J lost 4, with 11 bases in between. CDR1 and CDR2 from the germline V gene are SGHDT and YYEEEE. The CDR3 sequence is CASSLIGGGYGYTF. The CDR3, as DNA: TGTGCCAGCAGCTTGATCGGGGGAGGCTATGGCTACACCTTC.

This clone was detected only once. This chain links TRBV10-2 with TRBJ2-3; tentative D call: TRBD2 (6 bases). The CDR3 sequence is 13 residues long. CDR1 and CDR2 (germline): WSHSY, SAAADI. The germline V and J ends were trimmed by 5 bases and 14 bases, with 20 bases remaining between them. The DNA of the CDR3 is TGCGCCAGCAGTCCTGTGGAGGGTCTCGTTCGGTATTTT. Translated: CASSPVEGLVRYF.

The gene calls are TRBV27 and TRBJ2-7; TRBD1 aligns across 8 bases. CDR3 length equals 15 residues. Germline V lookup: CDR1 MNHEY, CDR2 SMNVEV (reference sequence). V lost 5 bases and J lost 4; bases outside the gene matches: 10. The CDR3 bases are TGTGCCAGCAGTATTTTCCCGGGACAGGCTTACGAGCAGTACTTC. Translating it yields CASSIFPGQAYEQYF.

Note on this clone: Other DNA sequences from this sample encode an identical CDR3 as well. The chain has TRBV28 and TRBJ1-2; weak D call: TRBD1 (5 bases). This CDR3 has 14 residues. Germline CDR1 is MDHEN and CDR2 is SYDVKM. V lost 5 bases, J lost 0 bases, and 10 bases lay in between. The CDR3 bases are TGTGCCAGCAGTCGGGGAGGGGCTAACTATGGCTACACCTTC. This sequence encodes CASSRGGANYGYTF.

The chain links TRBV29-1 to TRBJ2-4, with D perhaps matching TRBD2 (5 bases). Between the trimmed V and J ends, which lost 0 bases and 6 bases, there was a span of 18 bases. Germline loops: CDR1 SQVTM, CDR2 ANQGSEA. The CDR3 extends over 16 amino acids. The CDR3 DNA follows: TGCAGCGTTGAAGATCGTAGCGCTGCCATTTTAAACATTCAGTACTTC. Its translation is CSVEDRSAAILNIQYF.

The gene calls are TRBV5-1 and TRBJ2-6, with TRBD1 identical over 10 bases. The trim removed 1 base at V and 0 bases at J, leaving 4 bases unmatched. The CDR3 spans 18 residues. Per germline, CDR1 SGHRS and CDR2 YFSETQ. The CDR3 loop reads CASSLLTGGSSGANVLTF. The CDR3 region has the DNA TGCGCCAGCAGCTTGTTGACAGGGGGCAGCTCTGGGGCCAACGTCCTGACTTTC.

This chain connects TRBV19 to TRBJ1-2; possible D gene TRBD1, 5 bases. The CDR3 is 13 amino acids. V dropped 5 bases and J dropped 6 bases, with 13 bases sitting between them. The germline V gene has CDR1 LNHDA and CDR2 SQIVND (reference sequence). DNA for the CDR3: TGTGCCAGTAGTTTTCGGGGGGTAGATGGCTACACCTTC. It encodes CASSFRGVDGYTF. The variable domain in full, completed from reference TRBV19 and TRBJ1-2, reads DGGITQSPKYLFRKEGQNVTLSCEQNLNHDAMYWYRQDPGQGLRLIYYSQIVNDFQKGDIAEGYSVSREKKESFPLTVTSAQKNPTAFYLCASSFRGVDGYTFGSGTRLTVV.

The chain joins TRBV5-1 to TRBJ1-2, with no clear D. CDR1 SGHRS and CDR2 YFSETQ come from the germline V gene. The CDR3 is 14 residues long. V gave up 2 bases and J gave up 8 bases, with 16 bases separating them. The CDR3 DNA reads TGCGCCAGCAGCTTACCGCTGGCAGGTCAAGGCTACACCTTC. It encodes CASSLPLAGQGYTF.

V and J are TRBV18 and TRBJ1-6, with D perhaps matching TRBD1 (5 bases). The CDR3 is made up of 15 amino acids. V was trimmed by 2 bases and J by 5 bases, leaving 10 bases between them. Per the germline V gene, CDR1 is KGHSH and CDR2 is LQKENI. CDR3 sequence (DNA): TGTGCCAGCTCACCATTGGGGCAGAATAATTCACCCCTCCACTTT. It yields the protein CASSPLGQNNSPLHF.

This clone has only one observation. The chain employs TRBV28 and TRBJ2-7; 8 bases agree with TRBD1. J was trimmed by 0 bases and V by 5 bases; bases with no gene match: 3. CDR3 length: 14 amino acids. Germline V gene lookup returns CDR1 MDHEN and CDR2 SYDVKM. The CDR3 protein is CASSQTGASYEQYF. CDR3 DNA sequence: TGTGCCAGCAGTCAGACAGGGGCCTCCTACGAGCAGTACTTC.

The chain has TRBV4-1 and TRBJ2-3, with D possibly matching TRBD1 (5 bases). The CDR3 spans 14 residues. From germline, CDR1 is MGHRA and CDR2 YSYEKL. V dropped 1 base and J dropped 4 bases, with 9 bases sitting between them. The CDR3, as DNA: TGCGCCAGCAGCCAAGCCTTAGGGGCAGATACGCAGTATTTT. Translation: CASSQALGADTQYF.

CDR3 in amino acids: CASSLLAGRHDTQYF. The DNA of the CDR3 is TGTGCCAGCAGTTTACTAGCGGGGAGACACGATACGCAGTATTTT. The chain carries TRBV27 and TRBJ2-3, with TRBD2 identical over 9 bases. Germline CDR1 and CDR2: MNHEY and SMNVEV (reference sequence). Trimming removed 2 bases from V and 6 bases from J; junction bases left unmatched: 6. This CDR3 region has 15 residues.